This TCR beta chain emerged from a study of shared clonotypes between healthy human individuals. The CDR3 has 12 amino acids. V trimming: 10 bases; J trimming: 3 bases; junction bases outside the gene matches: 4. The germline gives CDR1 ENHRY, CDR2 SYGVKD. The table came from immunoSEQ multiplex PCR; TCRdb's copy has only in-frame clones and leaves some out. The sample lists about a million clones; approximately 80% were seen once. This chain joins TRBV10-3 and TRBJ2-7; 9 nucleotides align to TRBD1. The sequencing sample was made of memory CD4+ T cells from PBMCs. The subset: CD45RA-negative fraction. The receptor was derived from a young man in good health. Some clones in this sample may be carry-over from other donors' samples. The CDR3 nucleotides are TGTGCCAGCGGACAGGGGCTCTACGAGCAGTACTTC. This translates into CASGQGLYEQYF.